Shown below are 5 T cell receptor delta chains from a single sample sequenced in a study of Vδ1+ human thymocytes. Study-wide points: In the thymus, TRG and TRD repertoires looked highly polyclonal with Gaussian CDR3 lengths.

Their antigens are not known. Extracted RNA was reverse transcribed into cDNA. Multiplex PCR used pooled V-gene forward primers and a constant-region reverse primer to amplify CDR3s. TCRdb used CATT to re-call clones from the multiplex PCR reads. The table has more than 50,000 delta-chain clones, around a sixth seen once; the top ten hold 0.5%. The specimen was Vdelta1+ gamma-delta thymocytes from the thymus. The subset was: FACS-sorted CD3+ TCRalphabeta- TCRVdelta1+ TCRVdelta2- thymocytes. The source of these receptors is a boy in the first two years of life who had congenital heart surgery.

The rearrangement uses TRDV1 and TRDJ1; D is possibly TRDD2 or TRDD3 (5 bases each). CDR3 length equals 16 residues. V was trimmed by 3 bases and J by 8 bases, leaving 22 bases between them. The germline gives CDR1 TSWWSYY, CDR2 QGS. The CDR3 DNA sequence: TGTGCTCTTGGGGAGTCTTCCCTTCTTACTGGACCGAAACTCATCTTT. The encoded protein is CALGESSLLTGPKLIF.

The chain links TRDV1 to TRDJ1, with 7 bases fitting TRDD3. CDR3 size: 16 residues. In germline, CDR1 is TSWWSYY, CDR2 QGS. V was clipped by 0 bases and J by 9 bases; unmatched bases: 13. CDR3 DNA sequence: TGTGCTCTTGGGGAACTCGAAATCGCCAGTACTGGGGAACTCATCTTT. Its translation: CALGELEIASTGELIF.

As concerns this clone: Given a much more abundant clone one base away, this may be a read error. The chain has TRDV2 and TRDJ1, with 9 bases matching TRDD3. The V gene's germline CDR1 is GEAIGNYY and CDR2 EKD. The CDR3 contains 16 residues. Losses at the gene ends were 1 base for V and 11 bases for J; bases not matched to a gene: 16. The DNA for the CDR3 is TGTGCCTGTGACACGACCCACTGGGGGACCCTCTCTCGGCTCATCTTT. Translation gives CACDTTHWGTLSRLIF.

The sample holds a few counts of this clone. Germline and junction disagree at one end, which may indicate a read error. The rearrangement links TRDV2 to TRDJ1; TRDD3 aligns across 8 bases. Germline loops: CDR1 GEAIGNYY, CDR2 EKD. The CDR3 is 19 amino acids. This CDR3 is CACDTRNSCPGGITDKHIF. The CDR3 DNA reads TGTGCCTGTGACACCCGAAATTCCTGCCCTGGGGGAATCACCGATAAACACATCTTT.

A few counts support this clone. The chain employs TRDV1 and TRDJ1, with 7 bases matching TRDD2. The V and J ends lost 1 base and 0 bases, in that order; junction bases with no gene match: 8. CDR3 length: 17 residues. The germline V gene has CDR1 TSWWSYY and CDR2 QGS. In nucleotides, the CDR3 is TGTGCTCTTGGGGAACATATTCCTACGAGTTACACCGATAAACTCATCTTT. Translating it yields CALGEHIPTSYTDKLIF.